This T cell receptor beta chain was recovered during a study of early T cells in non-severe SARS-CoV-2 infection. Study at large: Sequencing of bulk RNA from unsorted whole blood was done, without chain pairing.

Trimming took 5 bases from V and 5 from J, leaving 18 bases between them. The germline gives CDR1 SQVTM, CDR2 ANQGSEA. CDR3 length: 14 amino acids. Study results and caveats: Matching with VDJdb favored anti-spike CD8 responses (missing private and CD4 specificities).

As concerns this clonotype: What it binds is not known.

Individual cDNA molecules were tagged with unique molecular identifiers. MiXCR was run by TCRdb on the 5' RACE reads, yielding one entry per CDR3 protein. The data hold 98,000 or so distinct CDR3 sequences, with over 9.5% observed a single time. The TCR sequence derives from an adult who was a healthcare worker with PCR-confirmed SARS-CoV-2 infection or an uninfected control (not recorded which). The sample here was whole blood, taken at baseline. The rearrangement links TRBV29-1 to TRBJ1-1, with D uncertain. The CDR3 here is CSVQTERRRTEAFF. CDR3 DNA sequence: TGCAGCGTTCAAACGGAACGGCGGCGGACTGAAGCTTTCTTT.